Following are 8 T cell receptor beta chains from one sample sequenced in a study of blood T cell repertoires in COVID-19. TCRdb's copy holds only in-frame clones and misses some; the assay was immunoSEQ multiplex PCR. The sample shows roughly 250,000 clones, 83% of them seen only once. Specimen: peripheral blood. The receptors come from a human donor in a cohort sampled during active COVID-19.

CDR3 sequence: CASSFQGADNQPQHF. The CDR3 nucleotides read TGTGCCAGCAGTTTTCAGGGGGCCGACAATCAGCCCCAGCATTTT. The V call is TRBV27, the J call TRBJ1-5; the match to TRBD1 covers 8 bases. J was trimmed by 3 bases and V by 3 bases; bases with no gene match: 4. Germline V gives CDR1 MNHEY, CDR2 SMNVEV (reference sequence). The CDR3 spans 15 residues.

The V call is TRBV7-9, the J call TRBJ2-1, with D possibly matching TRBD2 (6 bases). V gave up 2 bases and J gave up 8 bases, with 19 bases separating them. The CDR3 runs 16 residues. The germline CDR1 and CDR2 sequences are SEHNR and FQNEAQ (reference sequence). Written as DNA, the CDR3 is TGTGCCAGCAGCTTATTGGCCGGCGGGGTCCTTGATGAGCAGTTCTTC. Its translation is CASSLLAGGVLDEQFF.

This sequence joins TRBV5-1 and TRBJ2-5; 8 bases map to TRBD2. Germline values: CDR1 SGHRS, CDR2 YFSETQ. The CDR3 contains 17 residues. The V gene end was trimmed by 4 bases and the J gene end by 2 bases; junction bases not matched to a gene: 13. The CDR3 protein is CASSPRAGSGTQETQYF. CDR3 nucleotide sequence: TGCGCCAGCAGCCCCCGGGCGGGTAGCGGGACTCAAGAGACCCAGTACTTC.

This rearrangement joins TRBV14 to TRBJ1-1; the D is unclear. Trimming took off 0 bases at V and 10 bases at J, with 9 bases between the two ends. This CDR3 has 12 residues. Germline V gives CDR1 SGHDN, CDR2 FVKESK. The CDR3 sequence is CASSQETERAFF. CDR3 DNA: TGTGCCAGCAGCCAAGAAACCGAGCGAGCTTTCTTT.

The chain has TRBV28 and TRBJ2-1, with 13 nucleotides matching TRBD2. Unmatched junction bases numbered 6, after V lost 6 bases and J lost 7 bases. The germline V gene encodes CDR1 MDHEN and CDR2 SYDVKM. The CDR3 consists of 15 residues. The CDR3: CASSLGLAGVNEQFF. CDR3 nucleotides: TGTGCCAGCAGCCTAGGACTAGCGGGAGTAAATGAGCAGTTCTTC.

CDR3 residues: CAWRDTEYQPQHF. The CDR3 DNA reads TGTGCCTGGAGGGACACGGAATATCAGCCCCAGCATTTT. The chain is built from TRBV30 and TRBJ1-5; a weak D match, TRBD1 (5 bases). V lost 3 bases to trimming and J lost 5 bases, with 11 bases between them. The CDR3 has 13 amino acids. CDR1 and CDR2 (germline): GTSNPN, SVGIG (reference sequence).

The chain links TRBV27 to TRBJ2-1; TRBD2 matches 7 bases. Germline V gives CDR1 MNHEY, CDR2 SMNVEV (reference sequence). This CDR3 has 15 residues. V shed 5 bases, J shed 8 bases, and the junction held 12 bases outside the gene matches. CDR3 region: CASSARGFPADEQFF. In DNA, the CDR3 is TGTGCCAGCAGTGCGCGGGGGTTCCCGGCGGATGAGCAGTTCTTC.

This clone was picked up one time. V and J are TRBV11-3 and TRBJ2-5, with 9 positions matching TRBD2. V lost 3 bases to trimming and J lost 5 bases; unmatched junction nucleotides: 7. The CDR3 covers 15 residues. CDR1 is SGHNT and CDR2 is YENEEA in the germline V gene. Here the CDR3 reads CASSLTWTSVETQYF. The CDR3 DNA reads TGTGCCAGCAGCTTGACCTGGACTAGCGTCGAGACCCAGTACTTC.